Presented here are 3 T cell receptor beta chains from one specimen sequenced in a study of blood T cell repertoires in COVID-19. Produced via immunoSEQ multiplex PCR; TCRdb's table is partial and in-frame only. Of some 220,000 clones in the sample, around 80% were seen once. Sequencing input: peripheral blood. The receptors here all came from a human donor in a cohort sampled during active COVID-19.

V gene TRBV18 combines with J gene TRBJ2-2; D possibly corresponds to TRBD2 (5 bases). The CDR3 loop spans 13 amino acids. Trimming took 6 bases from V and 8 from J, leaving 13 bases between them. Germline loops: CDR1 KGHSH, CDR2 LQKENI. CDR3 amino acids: CASSHETGGELFF. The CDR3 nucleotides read TGTGCCAGCTCCCATGAAACGGGAGGGGAGCTGTTTTTT.

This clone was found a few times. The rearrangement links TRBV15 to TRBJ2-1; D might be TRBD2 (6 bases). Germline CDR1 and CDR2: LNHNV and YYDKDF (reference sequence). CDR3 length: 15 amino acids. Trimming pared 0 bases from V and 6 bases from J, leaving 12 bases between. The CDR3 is CATSRDRGTGNEQFF. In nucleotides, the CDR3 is TGTGCCACCAGCAGAGATCGCGGGACGGGCAATGAGCAGTTCTTC.

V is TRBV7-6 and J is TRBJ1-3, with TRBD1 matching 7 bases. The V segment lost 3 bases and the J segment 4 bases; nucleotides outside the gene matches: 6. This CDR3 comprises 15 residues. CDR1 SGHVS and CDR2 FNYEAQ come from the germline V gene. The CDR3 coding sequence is TGTGCCAGCAGCTTGGCACAGGGGTTGGGAAACACCATATATTTT. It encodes CASSLAQGLGNTIYF.